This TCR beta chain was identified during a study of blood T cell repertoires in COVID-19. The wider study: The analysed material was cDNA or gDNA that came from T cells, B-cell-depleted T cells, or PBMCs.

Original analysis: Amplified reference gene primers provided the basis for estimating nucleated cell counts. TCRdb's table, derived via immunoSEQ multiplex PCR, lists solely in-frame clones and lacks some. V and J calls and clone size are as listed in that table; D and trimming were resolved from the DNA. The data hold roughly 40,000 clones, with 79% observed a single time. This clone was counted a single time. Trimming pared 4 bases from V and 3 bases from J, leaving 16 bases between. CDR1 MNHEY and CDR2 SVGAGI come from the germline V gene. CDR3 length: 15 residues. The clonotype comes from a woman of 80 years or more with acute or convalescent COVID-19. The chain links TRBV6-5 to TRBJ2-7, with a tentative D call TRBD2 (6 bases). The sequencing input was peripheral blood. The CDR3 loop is CASSFQGGRVYEQYF. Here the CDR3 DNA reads TGTGCCAGCAGTTTCCAGGGAGGCAGGGTCTACGAGCAGTACTTC.